The 21 T cell receptor beta chains in this list originate from one sample, sequenced in a study of vaccination effects on CD4 cells after COVID-19. The assay was immunoSEQ multiplex PCR, and TCRdb's table has in-frame clones only and misses some. The table shows about 23,000 clones, with roughly two thirds occurring only once. Ahead of sequencing, the ViraFEST assay grew antigen-specific CD4+ T cells using viral peptide pools. Culture proceeded for approximately 9 days, and CD4+ T cells were then isolated. Vaccine recipients lacked prior SARS-CoV-2 infection and had negative nucleocapsid antibodies. Antigens for these TCRs are unknown. Here the sequenced sample was CD4+ T cells from PBMCs cultured with SARS-CoV-2 spike peptides, taken before COVID-19 vaccination. All receptors derive from a human donor who received a COVID-19 vaccine.

CDR3 nucleotide sequence: TGTGCCAGCTCAAGGCAACAGGGGACAACTAATGAAAAACTGTTTTTT. Encoded protein: CASSRQQGTTNEKLFF. The V gene is TRBV18, the J gene TRBJ1-4; 7 bases are a match to TRBD1. The germline V gene has CDR1 KGHSH and CDR2 LQKENI. Germline trimming cut 5 bases from V and 0 bases from J; bases unmatched to any gene: 6. The CDR3 loop spans 16 amino acids.

This clone was seen only once. This chain joins TRBV4-2 and TRBJ2-1, with a tentative D call TRBD2 (6 bases). The CDR3 consists of 12 residues. Germline-derived CDR1 and CDR2 are LGHNA and YNFKEQ. The V and J ends lost 8 bases and 6 bases respectively, with 11 bases between them. The CDR3 loop reads CASRPGGNEQFF. CDR3 in DNA: TGTGCCAGCCGCCCCGGGGGCAATGAGCAGTTCTTC.

Only one count was recorded for this clone. The chain is built from TRBV7-2 and TRBJ2-5; D is unresolved. V gave up 2 bases and J gave up 4 bases, with 5 bases separating them. Germline V gives CDR1 SGHTA, CDR2 FQGNSA. The CDR3 is made up of 12 amino acids. The chain's CDR3 is CASSLWIETQYF. Here the CDR3 DNA reads TGTGCCAGCAGCTTATGGATAGAGACCCAGTACTTC.

V gene TRBV5-5 combines with J gene TRBJ1-6; weak D call: TRBD1 (5 bases). Germline V gene lookup returns CDR1 SGHKS and CDR2 YYEKEE (reference sequence). This CDR3 is built from 16 residues. Trimming removed 0 bases from V and 5 bases from J, with 12 bases in between. The CDR3 region has the DNA TGTGCCAGCAGCTTGGCCGGGGACGGAAATAATTCACCCCTCCACTTT. Translation gives CASSLAGDGNNSPLHF.

In its sample, this clone was seen a few times. The chain has TRBV29-1 and TRBJ2-1; D is unresolved. The V gene's germline CDR1 is SQVTM and CDR2 ANQGSEA. V shed 6 bases and J shed 9 bases, with 24 bases lying between them. The CDR3 covers 15 residues. The CDR3 coding sequence is TGCAGCGTACCCCCCCCGTTAATCTCCACGGGTGAGCAGTTCTTC. Its translation: CSVPPPLISTGEQFF.

The CDR3 bases are TGTGCCAGTAGTAGGACTAGCGGGGCATACGAGCAGTACTTC. Amino acid sequence: CASSRTSGAYEQYF. This chain connects TRBV19 to TRBJ2-7; 12 bases map to TRBD2. CDR1 and CDR2 (germline): LNHDA, SQIVND (reference sequence). V gave up 4 bases and J gave up 4 bases; unmatched junction bases: 2. The CDR3 covers 14 residues.

V is TRBV11-3 and J is TRBJ1-3; D gene unclear. This CDR3 has 15 residues. The V end lost 4 bases, the J end lost 6 bases, and 16 bases lay between the germline ends. Germline CDR1 SGHNT, CDR2 YENEEA. CDR3: CASSSSGRGENTIYF. CDR3 coding DNA: TGTGCCAGCAGCTCGTCTGGGCGAGGAGAAAACACCATATATTTT.

The V call is TRBV6-5, the J call TRBJ2-7, with D possibly matching TRBD1 (7 bases). Deletions cut 5 bases from V and 4 bases from J, with 12 bases between. Germline V CDR1 and CDR2: MNHEY, SVGAGI. The CDR3 contains 13 residues. Here the CDR3 reads CASSLRGEYEQYF. CDR3 nucleotides: TGTGCCAGCAGTCTCAGGGGGGAATACGAGCAGTACTTC.

This chain connects TRBV21-1 to TRBJ1-1. TRBV21-1 is noted as a pseudogene. This CDR3 is 17 amino acids long. CDR3 in DNA: TGTGCCAGCAGCATCACGAGGCTTCGTCAGGTCCACACTGAAGCTTTCTTT. Its translation is CASSITRLRQVHTEAFF.

The chain recombines TRBV3-1 (or the pseudogene TRBV3-2) with TRBJ2-5; D possibly corresponds to TRBD2 (5 bases). This CDR3 spans 15 amino acids. The V end was cut by 5 bases, the J end by 2 bases, with 15 bases between. Per germline, CDR1 LGHDT and CDR2 YNNKEL (reference sequence). The CDR3 nucleotides are TGTGCCAGCAGCAAACACCCAGGACTGCAAGAGACCCAGTACTTC. Its translation: CASSKHPGLQETQYF.

The table lists this clone with a few counts. This chain joins TRBV6-4 and TRBJ2-3; D remains ambiguous. V was shortened by 4 bases and J by 6 bases, with 5 bases between the two germline ends. CDR3 length: 11 residues. Germline V lookup: CDR1 MRHNA, CDR2 SNTAGT. Here the CDR3 reads CASSVGDTQYF. For the CDR3, the DNA is TGTGCCAGCAGTGTTGGGGATACGCAGTATTTT.

The chain joins TRBV5-1 to TRBJ2-1, with 14 bases lining up with TRBD2. J lost 4 bases, V lost 2 bases, and 8 bases had no gene match. CDR1 and CDR2 from the germline V gene are SGHRS and YFSETQ. This CDR3 has 18 amino acids. CDR3 in amino acids: CASSLRLAGGRPYNEQFF. CDR3 bases: TGCGCCAGCAGCTTACGACTAGCGGGGGGGCGGCCTTACAATGAGCAGTTCTTC.

The rearrangement joins TRBV27 to TRBJ1-1; unclear D gene. The CDR3 consists of 15 residues. Per germline, CDR1 MNHEY and CDR2 SMNVEV (reference sequence). The V gene lost 2 bases and the J gene lost 4 bases, with 14 bases spanning the gap. The CDR3 region is CASSLLSSGGTEAFF. DNA of the CDR3: TGTGCCAGCAGTTTACTTTCCTCCGGAGGCACTGAAGCTTTCTTT.

V gene TRBV18 combines with J gene TRBJ2-2, with D possibly TRBD2 on 6 matching bases. This CDR3 comprises 15 residues. The germline V and J ends were trimmed by 1 base and 1 base, with 7 bases remaining between them. CDR1 is KGHSH and CDR2 is LQKENI in the germline V gene. The CDR3 sequence: CASSPRGLNTGELFF. The CDR3 DNA is TGTGCCAGCTCACCACGGGGACTGAACACCGGGGAGCTGTTTTTT.

The chain couples TRBV7-2 to TRBJ1-2; D perhaps matches TRBD1 (6 bases). Trimming left V 5 bases short and J 3 bases short, with 10 bases between. The CDR3 runs 13 residues. The germline V gene has CDR1 SGHTA and CDR2 FQGNSA. The CDR3 bases are TGTGCCAGCAGCGGGGGGCAGTACTATGGCTACACCTTC. This encodes CASSGGQYYGYTF.

The chain uses TRBV5-3 and TRBJ2-7, with D unclear. TRBV5-3 qualifies as an ORF whose function is uncertain. This CDR3 is built from 15 residues. V shed 0 bases and J shed 3 bases, with 13 bases lying between them. CDR3 nucleotides: TGTGCCAGAAGCTTGGACCCAGCAGAATTCTACGAGCAGTACTTC. Its protein is CARSLDPAEFYEQYF.

The chain links TRBV30 to TRBJ1-3, with D tentatively TRBD1 (5 bases). CDR1 is GTSNPN, CDR2 SVGIG, per germline (reference sequence). The CDR3 runs 15 residues. V gave up 7 bases and J gave up 0 bases, with 16 bases separating them. For the CDR3, the DNA is TGTGCCTACGCCGGTAAGGGACTCTCTGGAAACACCATATATTTT. The encoded protein is CAYAGKGLSGNTIYF.

The J gene is TRBJ1-2, the V gene TRBV7-9, with 8 bases that match TRBD1. The CDR3 sequence is 15 residues long. Germline assignment: CDR1 SEHNR and CDR2 FQNEAQ (reference sequence). The ends lost 5 bases at V and 12 bases at J; junction bases unmatched: 17. The CDR3 region has the DNA TGTGCCAGCAGCCAAACCGGGACAGGTAAAGGTGTGGACACCTTC. Translated: CASSQTGTGKGVDTF.

CDR3 residues: CASSRGLLSYNEQFF. The DNA of the CDR3 is TGCGCCAGCAGCCGGGGACTTTTATCCTACAATGAGCAGTTCTTC. The chain has TRBV4-1 and TRBJ2-1, with a tentative D call TRBD2 (6 bases). Germline V CDR1 and CDR2: MGHRA, YSYEKL. This CDR3 is built from 15 residues. Trimming left V 4 bases short and J 1 base short, with 11 bases between.

The chain carries TRBV19 and TRBJ2-1; D uncertain. CDR3 length equals 12 residues. V was cut by 4 bases and J by 7 bases, with 8 bases left in between. Germline CDR1 is LNHDA and CDR2 is SQIVND (reference sequence). DNA for the CDR3: TGTGCCAGTAGTACCCGGTGGAATGAGCAGTTCTTC. It translates to CASSTRWNEQFF.

V usage is TRBV5-4 and J usage is TRBJ1-3; possible D gene TRBD1, 5 bases. Looked up from germline, CDR1 is SGHNT and CDR2 is YYREEE (reference sequence). Trimming shortened V by 0 bases and J by 0 bases, and 7 bases separated the two germline ends. The CDR3 sequence is 15 residues long. This CDR3 reads CASSLGGGSGNTIYF. Written as DNA, the CDR3 is TGTGCCAGCAGCTTGGGGGGGGGCTCTGGAAACACCATATATTTT.